The following is a T cell receptor beta chain sequence with its context. These data originate in a study of shared clonotypes between healthy human individuals. J was trimmed by 4 bases and V by 7 bases; bases with no gene match: 8. The germline gives CDR1 SNHLY, CDR2 FYNNEI. CDR3 length: 15 amino acids. Under the authors' procedure: Because ImmunoSEQ provided only junction sequences with no quality scores, the filtering differed. Clones were read by immunoSEQ multiplex PCR, and TCRdb kept only the in-frame ones, dropping some. For V, J and clone size, that table is used; D and trimming come from the DNA. The data contain about 800,000 clones, just over 95% of them seen just once; the ten biggest clones take up less than 0.25%. Naive CD8 populations comprised CD45RO-negative cells positively selected for CCR7, excluding terminally differentiated effector memory CD45RA+ cells.

This receptor was identified in a man between 25 and 39 years old in good health. Material for sequencing was naive CD8+ T cells sorted from blood. The chain has TRBV2 and TRBJ2-3, with 10 bases matching TRBD1. This CDR3 reads CASIPSTGGPDTQYF. In DNA form, the CDR3 reads TGTGCCAGCATTCCCTCGACAGGGGGCCCAGATACGCAGTATTTT.